This TCR beta chain was sequenced during a study of T cells expressing NK-cell markers (dated by TCRdb to 2020 to 2022). Background on the whole study: TCR beta-chain repertoires were profiled in sorted CD3+CD56+NKG2C+, CD3+CD56+NKG2C- and CD3+CD56-NKG2C+ T-cell subsets from about 8 donors. Seven of the eight sequenced donors were HCMV-seropositive and one was HCMV-seronegative. All eight donors whose samples were sequenced were randomly selected healthy volunteers, three of them men and five women. Illumina HiSeq 2000/2500, MiSeq or NextSeq was used to sequence libraries as 2 x 150 bp reads.

To determine HCMV serostatus, a commercial ELISA kit was used to detect HCMV-specific IgG in serum. Ficoll density gradient centrifugation was used to isolate peripheral blood mononuclear cells from blood. Details on this clonotype: Its target antigen remains unknown.

The sequencer listed for this sample is Illumina HiSeq 2000. TCR beta cDNA libraries were prepared using 5'RACE template switching, which introduced a universal primer site and unique molecular identifiers. cDNA synthesis was primed from the TCR beta constant segment, followed by two successive PCR amplification steps. Under the source paper's analysis protocol: MIGEC was used to demultiplex reads and group the reads by UMI, and MiTCR was used to assemble and quantify clonotypes. To remove erroneous sequences, TCR cDNA sequences were retained only when supported by two or more reads. The tcR package was used for downstream repertoire analysis, and clonotypes were matched across fractions by CDR3 nucleotide sequence plus V segment. VDJmatch was used to annotate antigen specificity against VDJdb, with one amino acid substitution in CDR3 allowed. Based on TCRdb reprocessing of the reads, there is one entry per CDR3 protein sequence, and DNA is missing. The V and J calls follow TCRdb's processing rather than the paper's. This sample's table contains roughly 380,000 distinct CDR3 sequences. Under 6.5% of the sample is taken by the ten largest.

From the cysteine up to the phenylalanine, the CDR3 has a length of 13 residues. Nucleotide data are not available. CDR1 and CDR2, looked up from the germline V gene, are MGHDK and SYGVNS. Here is what the overall study found, with its caveats: Whether the expanded NKG2C-expressing T cell clones were specific for HCMV antigens remained unclear. In about 6 donors, the dominant CD3+CD56+NKG2C+ clonotypes were found to rank among the top 10 CD8+ clonotypes and to make up about 1.0-8% of CD8+ T cells. Those dominant clonotypes were again the most abundant among CD3+CD56-NKG2C+ cells in a few donors, at 28.3-60.1%.

The TCR sequence derives from a man between 18 and 69 years old in good health. The sequenced sample was blood T cells: a sorted CD56 or NKG2C T cell subset, CD4+ or CD8+ T cells, or bulk PBMC T cells (not recorded which). The chain was built from TRBV25-1 and TRBJ1-3. CDR3 protein: CASMVLGGNTIYF.